A single sample is the source of the 5 T cell receptor beta chains below, sequenced in a study of blood T cell repertoires in COVID-19. The table came from immunoSEQ multiplex PCR; TCRdb's copy has only in-frame clones and leaves some out. The table includes approximately 240,000 clones, around four fifths detected once. Material: peripheral blood. These receptors originate from an elderly woman with active or convalescent COVID-19.

This sequence joins TRBV2 and TRBJ2-1, with TRBD2 identical over 9 bases. Germline loops: CDR1 SNHLY, CDR2 FYNNEI. The CDR3 sequence is 17 residues long. The junction had 15 bases not matched to a gene; V was cut back by 4 bases and J by 8 bases. CDR3 sequence (DNA): TGTGCCAGCAGTGTACACCCCATAGGTAGGACTAGCGATGAGCAGTTCTTC. Protein: CASSVHPIGRTSDEQFF.

Of note for this clone: Other DNA sequences in this sample translate to the same CDR3. The rearrangement uses TRBV9 and TRBJ2-2; TRBD2 matches at 10 bases. Losses at the gene ends were 2 bases for V and 8 bases for J; bases not matched to a gene: 3. In germline, CDR1 is SGDLS, CDR2 YYNGEE. This CDR3 has 14 amino acids. The CDR3 nucleotides are TGTGCCAGCAGCGTGGCTAGCGGGAGTGGGGAGCTGTTTTTT. Translating it yields CASSVASGSGELFF.

The CDR3 coding sequence is TGTGCCAGCAGGCTGGACAGGAACACCGGGGAGCTGTTTTTT. Its translation: CASRLDRNTGELFF. The rearrangement uses TRBV27 and TRBJ2-2, with D perhaps matching TRBD1 (6 bases). This CDR3 comprises 14 residues. CDR1 is MNHEY and CDR2 is SMNVEV in the germline V gene (reference sequence). V lost 6 bases and J lost 1, with 9 bases in between.

In its sample, this clone was seen a few times. The chain uses TRBV30 and TRBJ1-1, with D perhaps matching TRBD1 (6 bases). V was cut by 2 bases and J by 4 bases, with 14 bases left in between. Germline V gene lookup returns CDR1 GTSNPN and CDR2 SVGIG (reference sequence). This CDR3 has 14 amino acids. In DNA, the CDR3 is TGTGCCTGGAGTTCGCAGGGGTGGAGCACTGAAGCTTTCTTT. Amino acids: CAWSSQGWSTEAFF.

This chain uses TRBV5-1 with TRBJ2-2; D not certain. The V gene lost 1 base and the J gene lost 5 bases, with 6 bases spanning the gap. The CDR3 has 13 amino acids. Germline V gene lookup returns CDR1 SGHRS and CDR2 YFSETQ. The CDR3 coding sequence is TGCGCCAGCAGCTTGCAGGCGACCGGGGAGCTGTTTTTT. Protein: CASSLQATGELFF.